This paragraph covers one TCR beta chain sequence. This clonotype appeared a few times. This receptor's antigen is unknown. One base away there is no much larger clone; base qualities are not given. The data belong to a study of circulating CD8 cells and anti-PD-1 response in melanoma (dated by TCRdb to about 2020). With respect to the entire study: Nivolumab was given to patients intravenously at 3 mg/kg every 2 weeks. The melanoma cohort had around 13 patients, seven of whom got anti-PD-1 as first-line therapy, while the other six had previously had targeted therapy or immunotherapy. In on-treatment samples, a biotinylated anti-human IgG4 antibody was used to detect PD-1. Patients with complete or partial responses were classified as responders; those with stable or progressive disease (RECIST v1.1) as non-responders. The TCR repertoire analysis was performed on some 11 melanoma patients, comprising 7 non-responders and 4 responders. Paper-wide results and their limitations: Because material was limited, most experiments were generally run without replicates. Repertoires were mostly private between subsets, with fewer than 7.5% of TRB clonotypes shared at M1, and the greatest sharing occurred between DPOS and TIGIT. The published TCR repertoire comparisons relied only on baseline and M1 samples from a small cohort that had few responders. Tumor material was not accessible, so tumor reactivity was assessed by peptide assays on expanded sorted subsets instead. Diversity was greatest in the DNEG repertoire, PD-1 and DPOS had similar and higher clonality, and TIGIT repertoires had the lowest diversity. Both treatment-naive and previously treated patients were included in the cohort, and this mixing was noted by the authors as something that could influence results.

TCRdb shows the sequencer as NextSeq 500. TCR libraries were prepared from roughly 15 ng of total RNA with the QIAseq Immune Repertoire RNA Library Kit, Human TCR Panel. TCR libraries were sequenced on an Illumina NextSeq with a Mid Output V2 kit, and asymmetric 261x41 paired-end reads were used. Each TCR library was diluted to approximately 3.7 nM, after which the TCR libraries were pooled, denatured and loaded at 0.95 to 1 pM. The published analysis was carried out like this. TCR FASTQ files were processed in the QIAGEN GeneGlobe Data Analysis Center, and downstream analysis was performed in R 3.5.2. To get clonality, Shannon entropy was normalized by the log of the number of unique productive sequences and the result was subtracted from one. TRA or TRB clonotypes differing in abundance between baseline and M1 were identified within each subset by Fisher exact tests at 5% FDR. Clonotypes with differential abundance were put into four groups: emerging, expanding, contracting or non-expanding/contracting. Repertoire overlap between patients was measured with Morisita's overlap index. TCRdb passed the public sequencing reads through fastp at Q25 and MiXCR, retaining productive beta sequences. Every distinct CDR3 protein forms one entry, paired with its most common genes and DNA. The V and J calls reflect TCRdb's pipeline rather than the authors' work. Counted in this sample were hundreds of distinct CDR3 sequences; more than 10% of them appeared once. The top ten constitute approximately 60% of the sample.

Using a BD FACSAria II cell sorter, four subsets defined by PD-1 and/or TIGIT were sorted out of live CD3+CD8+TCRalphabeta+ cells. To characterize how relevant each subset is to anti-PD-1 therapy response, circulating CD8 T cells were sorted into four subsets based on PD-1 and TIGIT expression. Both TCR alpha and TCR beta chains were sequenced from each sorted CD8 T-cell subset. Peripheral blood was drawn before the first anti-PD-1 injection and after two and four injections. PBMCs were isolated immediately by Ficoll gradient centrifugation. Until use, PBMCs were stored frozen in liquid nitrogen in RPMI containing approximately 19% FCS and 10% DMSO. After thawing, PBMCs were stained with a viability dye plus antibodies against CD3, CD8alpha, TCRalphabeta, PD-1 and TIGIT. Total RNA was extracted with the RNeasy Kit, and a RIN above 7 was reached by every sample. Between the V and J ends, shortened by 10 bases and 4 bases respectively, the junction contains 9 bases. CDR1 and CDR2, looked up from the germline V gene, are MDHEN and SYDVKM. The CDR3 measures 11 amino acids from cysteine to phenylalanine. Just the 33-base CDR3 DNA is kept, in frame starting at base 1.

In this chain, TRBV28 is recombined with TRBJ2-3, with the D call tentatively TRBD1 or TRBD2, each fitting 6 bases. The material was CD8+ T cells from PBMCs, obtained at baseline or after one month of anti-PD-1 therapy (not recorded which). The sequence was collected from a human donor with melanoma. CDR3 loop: CAKRGADTQYF. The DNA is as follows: TGTGCCAAGAGGGGGGCAGATACGCAGTATTTT.